Shown below are 29 T cell receptor beta chains from a single sample sequenced in a study of shared clonotypes between healthy human individuals. Assay: immunoSEQ multiplex PCR; the TCRdb copy retains only in-frame clones and omits some. The table has about 510,000 clones, 75% to 80% seen once. The sequenced sample was PBMCs. The origin of the receptors is a woman in her thirties or forties in good health. Some clones in this sample may be carry-over from other donors' samples.

CDR3 in amino acids: CASSLDYEQFF. The CDR3 nucleotides are TGTGCCAGCAGCTTGGATTATGAGCAGTTCTTC. The chain couples TRBV5-4 to TRBJ2-1; D unclear. CDR1 is SGHNT, CDR2 YYREEE, per germline (reference sequence). The V end lost 0 bases, the J end lost 8 bases, and 3 bases lay between the germline ends. The CDR3 length is 11 residues.

The chain employs TRBV7-9 and TRBJ2-1; TRBD1 agrees at 10 bases. CDR1 is SEHNR, CDR2 FQNEAQ, per germline (reference sequence). V was clipped by 3 bases and J by 3 bases; unmatched bases: 8. The CDR3 covers 17 residues. The CDR3 DNA is TGTGCCAGCAGCTTGGGGACGGGGACAGGGGTCTACAATGAGCAGTTCTTC. Its protein is CASSLGTGTGVYNEQFF.

This clone was observed a single time. The chain couples TRBV6-5 to TRBJ1-4; TRBD1 agrees at 7 bases. Trimming took 5 bases from V and 7 from J; bases not matched to a gene: 7. This CDR3 is built from 14 residues. Germline CDR1 is MNHEY and CDR2 is SVGAGI. The CDR3 spells CASSARQGSEKLFF. CDR3 DNA: TGTGCCAGCAGTGCTCGACAGGGAAGTGAAAAACTGTTTTTT.

The chain couples TRBV5-4 to TRBJ2-3; no reliable D call. This CDR3 region has 11 residues. Deletions cut 3 bases from V and 2 bases from J, with 1 base between. Germline assignment: CDR1 SGHNT and CDR2 YYREEE (reference sequence). The DNA for the CDR3 is TGTGCCAGCAGCTACACAGATACGCAGTATTTT. Translated: CASSYTDTQYF.

The V and J genes are TRBV4-1 and TRBJ2-3, with 11 nucleotides matching TRBD2. CDR3 length: 17 residues. Germline lookup yields CDR1 MGHRA and CDR2 YSYEKL. Losses at the gene ends were 8 bases for V and 0 bases for J; bases not matched to a gene: 10. In DNA form, the CDR3 reads TGCGCCAGCTCCTCCTCCGGGACTAGCGGTAGCACAGATACGCAGTATTTT. As protein: CASSSSGTSGSTDTQYF.

The chain uses TRBV28 and TRBJ1-2; D gene uncertain. Germline V lookup: CDR1 MDHEN, CDR2 SYDVKM. The CDR3 has 13 residues. The V end was cut by 6 bases, the J end by 7 bases, with 15 bases between. CDR3 in amino acids: CASSLTPSRGYTF. The CDR3 nucleotides read TGTGCCAGCAGCCTGACCCCATCTCGTGGCTACACCTTC.

The genes are TRBV5-1 and TRBJ2-1; D gene unclear. Per the germline V gene, CDR1 is SGHRS and CDR2 is YFSETQ. This CDR3 is 14 amino acids long. Trimming took off 0 bases at V and 6 bases at J, with 10 bases between the two ends. In nucleotides, the CDR3 is TGCGCCAGCAGCTTGGGGCAGACTGGCAATGAGCAGTTCTTC. Protein sequence: CASSLGQTGNEQFF.

V usage is TRBV28 and J usage is TRBJ1-1; 7 positions agree with TRBD1. This CDR3 region has 14 residues. Per germline, CDR1 MDHEN and CDR2 SYDVKM. V shed 5 bases, J shed 7 bases, and the junction held 10 bases outside the gene matches. The chain's CDR3 is CASSRQGLKVEAFF. The CDR3, as DNA: TGTGCCAGCAGTCGACAGGGATTGAAGGTTGAAGCTTTCTTT.

The chain combines TRBV7-2 with TRBJ1-1; D unresolved. The V gene lost 1 base and the J gene lost 4 bases, with 13 bases spanning the gap. The CDR3 is made up of 15 amino acids. Germline CDR1 reads SGHTA; CDR2 reads FQGNSA. The CDR3 loop is CASSLVVLIGTEAFF. In DNA, the CDR3 is TGTGCCAGCAGCTTAGTTGTTCTAATCGGCACTGAAGCTTTCTTT.

On this clone itself: Other DNA variants within this sample encode the same CDR3. The CDR3 DNA reads TGCGCCAGCAGCGGACTAGCGGCTAGCACAGATACGCAGTATTTT. It codes for CASSGLAASTDTQYF. The rearrangement links TRBV5-1 to TRBJ2-3; 10 bases align to TRBD2. The ends lost 4 bases at V and 0 bases at J; junction bases unmatched: 2. The germline CDR1 and CDR2 sequences are SGHRS and YFSETQ. This CDR3 contains 15 residues.

This clone appeared many times. The rearrangement links TRBV29-1 to TRBJ2-2; 9 bases map to TRBD2. J lost 7 bases, V lost 5 bases, and 11 bases had no gene match. The CDR3 length is 15 residues. CDR1 SQVTM and CDR2 ANQGSEA come from the germline V gene. The CDR3 bases are TGCAGCGTTTTATCGTCTAGCGGGGCCCGCGGGGAGCTGTTTTTT. It translates to CSVLSSSGARGELFF.

This rearrangement joins TRBV5-1 to TRBJ2-2; 7 bases agree with TRBD1. Trimming at V came to 0 bases and at J to 4 bases, leaving 9 bases not matched to a gene. The germline V gene has CDR1 SGHRS and CDR2 YFSETQ. The CDR3 has 17 residues. CDR3 in amino acids: CASSLEPTGTTTGELFF. The CDR3, as DNA: TGCGCCAGCAGCTTGGAGCCGACAGGGACGACCACCGGGGAGCTGTTTTTT. The whole variable domain, filled in from reference TRBV5-1 and TRBJ2-2, reads KAGVTQTPRYLIKTRGQQVTLSCSPISGHRSVSWYQQTPGQGLQFLFEYFSETQRNKGNFPGRFSGRQFSNSRSEMNVSTLELGDSALYLCASSLEPTGTTTGELFFGEGSRLTVL.

The chain links TRBV7-2 to TRBJ2-1; D unclear. Trimming cost V 3 bases and J 6 bases, with 3 bases left between them. In germline, CDR1 is SGHTA, CDR2 FQGNSA. The CDR3 has 11 amino acids. The CDR3 DNA is TGTGCCAGCAGCTTTTTCAATGAGCAGTTCTTC. Encoded protein: CASSFFNEQFF.

This rearrangement joins TRBV7-2 to TRBJ1-5; D unclear. This CDR3 contains 16 residues. Germline CDR1 SGHTA, CDR2 FQGNSA. Trimming left V 1 base short and J 4 bases short, with 14 bases between. The CDR3 DNA sequence: TGTGCCAGCAGCTTAGTAGGAGCAAATGGAAATCAGCCCCAGCATTTT. This codes for CASSLVGANGNQPQHF.

This clone was detected a few times. Here the CDR3 DNA reads TGTGCCAGCAGCCCTCAAGTAAGGGATGACTATGGCTACACCTTC. Amino acids: CASSPQVRDDYGYTF. The genes are TRBV9 and TRBJ1-2; D uncertain. Trimming pared 4 bases from V and 3 bases from J, leaving 16 bases between. From germline, CDR1 is SGDLS and CDR2 YYNGEE. There are 15 residues in the CDR3.

The CDR3 spells CASSQGATSGRPYEQYF. The CDR3, as DNA: TGCGCCAGCAGCCAGGGCGCTACTAGCGGGCGTCCCTACGAGCAGTACTTC. The chain links TRBV4-1 to TRBJ2-7; 9 bases align to TRBD2. The length of the CDR3 is 17 residues. Germline V gives CDR1 MGHRA, CDR2 YSYEKL. V dropped 3 bases and J dropped 2; count of bases not matched to a gene: 11.

This chain uses TRBV25-1 with TRBJ2-3, with TRBD1 matching 10 bases. This CDR3 spans 16 amino acids. V was clipped by 4 bases and J by 0 bases; unmatched bases: 4. Germline-derived CDR1 and CDR2 are MGHDK and SYGVNS. The DNA of the CDR3 is TGTGCCAGCAGTGGGGACAGGGGCTTTAGCACAGATACGCAGTATTTT. This translates into CASSGDRGFSTDTQYF.

The chain links TRBV2 to TRBJ2-1; 12 bases align to TRBD2. The CDR3 has 15 amino acids. V was clipped by 1 base and J by 5 bases; unmatched bases: 0. The germline gives CDR1 SNHLY, CDR2 FYNNEI. The CDR3 region has the DNA TGTGCCAGCAGTGAAGGGACTAGCGGGGACAATGAGCAGTTCTTC. Residues: CASSEGTSGDNEQFF. The complete variable domain, with remaining parts taken from reference TRBV2 and TRBJ2-1, reads EPEVTQTPSHQVTQMGQEVILRCVPISNHLYFYWYRQILGQKVEFLVSFYNNEISEKSEIFDDQFSVERPDGSNFTLKIRSTKLEDSAMYFCASSEGTSGDNEQFFGPGTRLTVL.

The V and J genes are TRBV7-2 and TRBJ2-5, with 12 bases matching TRBD2. Germline V gene lookup returns CDR1 SGHTA and CDR2 FQGNSA. The CDR3 runs to 17 residues. V was clipped by 5 bases and J by 2 bases; unmatched bases: 9. CDR3 DNA sequence: TGTGCCAGCAGCCCCGACCTCCTAGCGGGAGGGCAAGAGACCCAGTACTTC. Its protein product is CASSPDLLAGGQETQYF.

Note on this clone: A much larger clone lies one base from this, so it may be a read error. Other DNA sequences from this sample encode an identical CDR3 as well. The chain has TRBV6-4 and TRBJ2-1, with TRBD2 matching over 9 bases. This CDR3 has 15 residues. CDR1 MRHNA and CDR2 SNTAGT come from the germline V gene. The trim removed 6 bases at V and 2 bases at J, leaving 5 bases unmatched. DNA of the CDR3: TGTGCCAGCAGCTTAGCGGGAGAACCCTACAATGAGCAGTTCTTC. The encoded protein is CASSLAGEPYNEQFF.

The sample holds many counts of this clone. CDR3 sequence (DNA): TGTGCCACCAGCAGGGACAGCATCTATGGCTACACCTTC. Protein: CATSRDSIYGYTF. The chain carries TRBV15 and TRBJ1-2; tentative D call: TRBD1 (6 bases). Germline assignment: CDR1 LNHNV and CDR2 YYDKDF (reference sequence). This CDR3 spans 13 amino acids. With 3 bases removed from V and 4 bases from J, the gap between germline ends came to 9 bases.

The chain has TRBV7-8 and TRBJ2-1; 9 bases align to TRBD2. Germline V gene sequence: CDR1 SGHVS, CDR2 FQNEAQ. The CDR3 runs to 14 residues. J gave up 6 bases and V 4 bases, and 4 bases lay outside the gene matches. CDR3 sequence: CASSSQREVNEQFF. The CDR3 bases are TGTGCCAGCAGCTCCCAGCGGGAGGTCAATGAGCAGTTCTTC.

This chain uses TRBV5-1 with TRBJ1-4; 10 bases match TRBD1. CDR3 length: 16 amino acids. Germline V gene data show CDR1 as SGHRS and CDR2 as YFSETQ. The trim removed 7 bases at V and 3 bases at J, leaving 9 bases unmatched. DNA of the CDR3: TGCGCCAGCGGACCCGGGACAGGGGAGCCTAATGAAAAACTGTTTTTT. Residues: CASGPGTGEPNEKLFF.

This clone showed up just a few times. The CDR3 DNA sequence: TGTGCCAGCAGCTTATTCCCGATGAACACTGAAGCTTTCTTT. This gives the protein CASSLFPMNTEAFF. This chain connects TRBV7-2 to TRBJ1-1, with D unresolved. The CDR3 is 14 residues long. Germline V gene lookup returns CDR1 SGHTA and CDR2 FQGNSA. Trimming cost V 2 bases and J 0 bases, with 7 bases left between them.

The chain carries TRBV15 and TRBJ2-7; no clear D. The CDR3 totals 14 residues. V lost 5 bases and J lost 0, with 11 bases in between. Germline V gives CDR1 LNHNV, CDR2 YYDKDF (reference sequence). CDR3 region: CATSPDLASYEQYF. The CDR3 nucleotides are TGTGCCACCAGCCCTGACCTGGCCTCCTACGAGCAGTACTTC.

This clone has a single count. The V gene is TRBV4-1, the J gene TRBJ2-7; the D gene is possibly TRBD2 (5 bases). CDR1 MGHRA and CDR2 YSYEKL come from the germline V gene. V lost 4 bases and J lost 1, with 14 bases in between. This CDR3 has 15 amino acids. CDR3 in amino acids: CASSPTRRGSYEQYF. CDR3 coding DNA: TGCGCCAGCAGCCCGACCCGCCGGGGATCCTACGAGCAGTACTTC.

V is TRBV30 and J is TRBJ2-1; D is unresolved. Germline CDR1 GTSNPN, CDR2 SVGIG (reference sequence). Between the trimmed V and J ends, which lost 4 bases and 9 bases, there was a span of 13 bases. The CDR3 is made up of 12 amino acids. The CDR3 reads CAWTPRRTEQFF. DNA of the CDR3: TGTGCCTGGACCCCCCGGCGGACTGAGCAGTTCTTC.

For this clone: The germline gene is not matched at one end of the junction; a read error may be the cause. V is TRBV6-1 and J is TRBJ2-2; D remains unclear. There are 13 residues in the CDR3. Germline CDR1 reads MNHNS; CDR2 reads SASEGT. Written as DNA, the CDR3 is TGTGCCTCTTCCGAAGGGAACATCGGGGAGCTGTTTTTT. Protein: CASSEGNIGELFF.

The chain couples TRBV30 to TRBJ2-1; 8 bases are a match to TRBD2. This CDR3 comprises 15 residues. Germline-derived CDR1 and CDR2 are GTSNPN and SVGIG (reference sequence). The J segment lost 7 bases and the V segment lost 0 bases, leaving 8 bases of the junction unmatched. CDR3: CAWSVGLAGLNEQFF. The CDR3 nucleotides read TGTGCCTGGAGTGTAGGGCTAGCGGGCTTGAATGAGCAGTTCTTC.